The next 3 T cell receptor beta chains were all read from a single sample in a study of blood T cell repertoires in COVID-19. Using immunoSEQ multiplex PCR, the repertoire was profiled, and TCRdb retains in-frame clones only, with some absent. The repertoire holds some 180,000 clones, 85% seen once, with 7.5% to 9.5% in the top ten. The sample consisted of peripheral blood. The receptors shown here come from a woman in her sixties or seventies with acute or convalescent COVID-19.

The chain joins TRBV19 to TRBJ2-1, with D possibly TRBD2 on 6 matching bases. Per germline, CDR1 LNHDA and CDR2 SQIVND (reference sequence). V lost 4 bases and J 9 bases, leaving 7 bases between the germline ends. CDR3 length: 11 amino acids. The CDR3 loop reads CASSRGVEQFF. CDR3 sequence (DNA): TGTGCCAGTAGTAGGGGGGTTGAGCAGTTCTTC. Full variable domain (missing parts from reference TRBV19 and TRBJ2-1): DGGITQSPKYLFRKEGQNVTLSCEQNLNHDAMYWYRQDPGQGLRLIYYSQIVNDFQKGDIAEGYSVSREKKESFPLTVTSAQKNPTAFYLCASSRGVEQFFGPGTRLTVL.

This sequence joins TRBV6-6 and TRBJ1-2, with 9 bases fitting TRBD1. Germline CDR1 MNHNY, CDR2 SVGAGI (reference sequence). The CDR3 contains 16 residues. Trimming removed 5 bases from V and 6 bases from J; junction bases left unmatched: 13. The CDR3 DNA reads as TGTGCCAGCAGTCTCTCCGGGACAGGGATTTTCAATGGCTACACCTTC. Translated: CASSLSGTGIFNGYTF.

The CDR3 protein is CASSPGTGREQYF. Written as DNA, the CDR3 is TGTGCCAGCTCACCTGGGACAGGGCGCGAGCAGTACTTC. The chain employs TRBV18 and TRBJ2-7; 9 positions match TRBD1. The junction had 3 bases not matched to a gene; V was cut back by 3 bases and J by 6 bases. This CDR3 is built from 13 residues. Germline values: CDR1 KGHSH, CDR2 LQKENI.